Detailed here is one T cell receptor beta chain. Its specificity is unknown. Method: immunoSEQ multiplex PCR; TCRdb's copy keeps in-frame clones and lacks some. The data contain about 93,000 clones, 65% to 90% of them singletons. This entry is derived from a study of T cell responses to AZD1222 COVID-19 vaccine. Study details: Pooled together were second doses at about 4 or about 12 weeks.

Study-wide points: Elevations in Spike-specific TCR breadth and depth followed administration of two AZD1222 doses. The sample set comprised mostly white British donors with more females, and clonal diversity was possibly underestimated.

Specimen: peripheral blood, collected on day 0 of AZD1222 vaccination. This sequence was found in an adult in good health.

The CDR3 sequence: CSASGVGTSGRTGELFF. In nucleotides, the CDR3 is TGCAGTGCTAGTGGGGTGGGGACTAGCGGGCGAACCGGGGAGCTGTTTTTT. The chain couples TRBV20-1 to TRBJ2-2; TRBD2 agrees at 12 bases. CDR1 is DFQATT, CDR2 SNEGSKA, per germline (reference sequence). The V and J ends lost 3 bases and 5 bases, in that order; junction bases with no gene match: 10. The CDR3 has 17 amino acids.